These 21 T cell receptor beta chains came from one sample sequenced in a study of regulatory T cells in long-lasting Graves disease listed by TCRdb under 2021. Reading the label with the study, this specimen's time point is: newly diagnosed GD, antithyroid drugs for less than 3 months. RNA was extracted from PBMCs in TRIzol for both TCR sequencing and RNA sequencing. The library was produced with multiplex PCR. TCRdb records Illumina HiSeq 4000 as the sequencer. To build TCR beta libraries, CDR3 regions were amplified by Arm-PCR using iRepertoire HTBI primers. In-frame beta chains were kept once TCRdb had trimmed the public reads at Q25 with fastp and called clones with MiXCR. Here each entry gathers all rows of one CDR3 protein and keeps the most common genes and DNA. The sample table holds more than 350,000 distinct CDR3 sequences, of which about 15% were seen once. The top ten clones comprise 16% of the sample.

These records were also assigned to another study, of T cells in Graves' hyperthyroidism and ophthalmopathy.

Sample: peripheral blood mononuclear cells (PBMCs), taken at new diagnosis, from a patient treated with antithyroid drugs. The receptors were sampled from a young woman with Graves disease. Donor details come from another sample of the same person, matched by shared clones.

This clonotype occurred many times. This chain joins TRBV2 and TRBJ2-1; D possibly uses TRBD1 or TRBD2 (5 bases each). Per the germline V gene, CDR1 is SNHLY and CDR2 is FYNNEI. V lost 8 bases, J lost 8 bases, and 10 bases lay in between. This CDR3 spans 11 amino acids. Written as DNA, the CDR3 is TGTGCCAGCGGACCGGGACATGAGCAGTTCTTC. Translated: CASGPGHEQFF.

This clonotype was detected many times. The rearrangement links TRBV11-2 to TRBJ1-1; D remains unclear. There are 14 residues in the CDR3. V was clipped by 1 base and J by 1 base, with 7 bases between them. CDR1 is SGHAT, CDR2 FQNNGV, per germline. The CDR3 loop is CASSLARGNTEAFF. The CDR3 bases are TGTGCCAGCAGCTTAGCGCGTGGGAACACTGAAGCTTTCTTT.

In its sample, this clonotype was seen many times. V and J are TRBV7-6 and TRBJ1-1; D is ambiguous. The CDR3 covers 14 residues. Per germline, CDR1 SGHVS and CDR2 FNYEAQ. The ends were cut back, 6 bases at V and 1 base at J, with 12 bases in the middle. The CDR3 spells CASSSTDGNTEAFF. The CDR3 DNA reads as TGTGCCAGCAGTTCCACGGACGGGAACACTGAAGCTTTCTTT.

This rearrangement joins TRBV18 to TRBJ2-7; D remains ambiguous. In germline, CDR1 is KGHSH, CDR2 LQKENI. The CDR3 runs to 17 residues. The V gene lost 3 bases and the J gene lost 1 base, with 19 bases spanning the gap. This chain's CDR3 is CASSPNTRALGSYEQYF. CDR3 DNA: TGTGCCAGCTCACCGAACACACGGGCCCTGGGGTCCTACGAGCAGTACTTC.

The V and J genes are TRBV5-1 and TRBJ2-3; 9 bases match TRBD2. Germline trimming cut 4 bases from V and 2 bases from J; bases unmatched to any gene: 8. CDR3 length equals 16 residues. Germline CDR1 SGHRS, CDR2 YFSETQ. In nucleotides, the CDR3 is TGCGCCAGCAGCCTTATAGCGGGAGTTCCCACAGATACGCAGTATTTT. This encodes CASSLIAGVPTDTQYF.

This clonotype was observed at least ten times. The junction departs from the called germline gene at one end, perhaps through a read error. The chain uses TRBV11-2 and TRBJ2-1; D is unresolved. CDR1 SGHAT and CDR2 FQNNGV come from the germline V gene. The CDR3 spans 13 residues. The CDR3 loop reads CASSQVWNDEQFF. In DNA form, the CDR3 reads TGCGCCAGCAGCCAAGTCTGGAACGATGAGCAGTTCTTC.

This clonotype was observed a few times. This chain joins TRBV7-4 and TRBJ1-5, with D possibly matching TRBD1 (6 bases). V shed 0 bases and J shed 5 bases, with 17 bases lying between them. The germline V gene encodes CDR1 SGHVT and CDR2 SQSDAQ. The CDR3 has 17 residues. The CDR3 nucleotides are TGTGCCAGCAGCTTAGCCCTCACGCCGGACAGCCATCAGCCCCAGCATTTT. Its translation: CASSLALTPDSHQPQHF.

This clonotype was detected ten times or more. V and J are TRBV4-1 and TRBJ2-7; TRBD1 agrees at 9 bases. With 1 base clipped from V and 7 bases from J, the junction kept 8 bases outside the gene matches. CDR1 and CDR2 from the germline V gene are MGHRA and YSYEKL. This CDR3 contains 15 residues. The CDR3 is CASSQGRQGVLEQYF. CDR3 DNA: TGCGCCAGCAGCCAAGGGAGACAGGGGGTCCTGGAGCAGTACTTC.

At least ten counts were recorded for this clonotype. The V call is TRBV6-2 or TRBV6-3, the J call TRBJ2-4; no clear D. Trimming took off 0 bases at V and 5 bases at J, with 11 bases between the two ends. The CDR3 is made up of 15 amino acids. CDR1 is MNHEY, CDR2 SVGEGT, per germline. CDR3 amino acids: CASSYSIRPENIQYF. CDR3 bases: TGTGCCAGCAGTTACTCGATTCGGCCAGAAAACATTCAGTACTTC.

The chain carries TRBV6-1 and TRBJ1-1; D is uncertain. Trimming left V 6 bases short and J 6 bases short, with 14 bases between. Germline V lookup: CDR1 MNHNS, CDR2 SASEGT. The CDR3 length is 13 residues. CDR3 coding DNA: TGTGCCAGCAGGTCCCGATGGGAAGCTGAAGCTTTCTTT. This gives the protein CASRSRWEAEAFF.

V and J are TRBV19 and TRBJ1-5; 8 bases are shared with TRBD1. The CDR3 length is 16 residues. Per germline, CDR1 LNHDA and CDR2 SQIVND (reference sequence). V was clipped by 9 bases and J by 0 bases; unmatched bases: 10. CDR3 DNA sequence: TGTGCCAGCCGGACAGGGATCCATTATAGCAATCAGCCCCAGCATTTT. Its translation: CASRTGIHYSNQPQHF.

This clonotype was counted many times. The chain links TRBV27 to TRBJ2-5; tentative D call: TRBD1 (5 bases). Trimming shortened V by 5 bases and J by 5 bases, and 21 bases separated the two germline ends. This CDR3 comprises 16 residues. CDR1 MNHEY and CDR2 SMNVEV come from the germline V gene (reference sequence). Here the CDR3 reads CASSPSRANQGETQYF. The CDR3 nucleotides read TGTGCCAGCAGTCCCTCCAGGGCCAACCAAGGGGAGACCCAGTACTTC.

As to this clonotype: A single base separates this from a much larger clone, so it may be a read error. The chain uses TRBV7-2 and TRBJ2-1; 7 positions match TRBD2. The CDR3 consists of 16 residues. V lost 1 base, J lost 5 bases, and 8 bases stayed unmatched. In germline, CDR1 is SGHTA, CDR2 FQGNSA. The DNA of the CDR3 is TGTGCCAGCAGCTTAGGGGGCGGGAGCAGAAACAATGAGCAGTTCTTC. Translation gives CASSLGGGSRNNEQFF.

The chain combines TRBV27 with TRBJ1-6, with a weak D call TRBD1 (5 bases). The V end was cut by 6 bases, the J end by 8 bases, with 17 bases between. In germline, CDR1 is MNHEY, CDR2 SMNVEV (reference sequence). This CDR3 region has 15 residues. The CDR3 DNA follows: TGTGCCAGCAGCCTGGGGGTCAGGATATATTCACCCCTCCACTTT. Its protein is CASSLGVRIYSPLHF.

This clonotype occurred many times. CDR3 sequence: CSALALPIRQGAGETQYF. The DNA of the CDR3 is TGCAGTGCCCTAGCGTTGCCGATAAGACAGGGGGCGGGAGAGACCCAGTACTTC. The chain uses TRBV20-1 and TRBJ2-5; 10 bases fit TRBD1. With V trimmed by 6 bases and J by 4 bases, 20 bases remained unmatched. Germline V gives CDR1 DFQATT, CDR2 SNEGSKA (reference sequence). The CDR3 loop spans 18 amino acids.

CDR3 sequence: CASSLARAGGQPQHF. The CDR3 bases are TGTGCCAGCAGCTTAGCGCGGGCAGGCGGTCAGCCCCAGCATTTT. This chain joins TRBV7-9 and TRBJ1-5, with D unclear. V lost 0 bases to trimming and J lost 6 bases, with 12 bases between them. CDR1 and CDR2 (germline): SEHNR, FQNEAQ (reference sequence). The CDR3 covers 15 residues.

This chain joins TRBV18 and TRBJ1-1; D is perhaps TRBD1 (5 bases). V lost 3 bases to trimming and J lost 1 base, with 12 bases between them. The germline V gene has CDR1 KGHSH and CDR2 LQKENI. This CDR3 comprises 15 residues. CDR3: CASSPPRGWNTEAFF. The CDR3 coding sequence is TGTGCCAGCTCACCCCCAAGGGGTTGGAACACTGAAGCTTTCTTT.

The J gene is TRBJ2-7, the V gene TRBV29-1, with 7 bases matching TRBD2. The CDR3 extends over 12 amino acids. J was trimmed by 2 bases and V by 4 bases; bases with no gene match: 2. CDR1 and CDR2 (germline): SQVTM, ANQGSEA. The CDR3 DNA is TGCAGCGTTGTGGGGGGGGCCTACGAGCAGTACTTC. This encodes CSVVGGAYEQYF.

Many counts were recorded for this clonotype. This chain joins TRBV12-3 or TRBV12-4 and TRBJ1-6; TRBD1 might be the D (6 bases). The CDR3 length is 12 residues. V was cut by 4 bases and J by 13 bases, with 11 bases left in between. The CDR3 region is CASSSLGQPLHF. In nucleotides, the CDR3 is TGTGCCAGCAGTTCCCTAGGACAGCCCCTCCACTTT.

There are many counts of this clonotype. The chain joins TRBV2 to TRBJ2-2; D possibly corresponds to TRBD1 (5 bases). The CDR3 contains 16 residues. Germline CDR1 is SNHLY and CDR2 is FYNNEI. Trimming shortened V by 0 bases and J by 3 bases, and 11 bases separated the two germline ends. The CDR3 DNA is TGTGCCAGCAGTGAAGCTATTGGACATTACACCGGGGAGCTGTTTTTT. Translation: CASSEAIGHYTGELFF.

This clonotype showed up many times. CDR3 protein: CSARGQKTEAFF. For the CDR3, the DNA is TGCAGTGCTAGAGGCCAGAAGACTGAAGCTTTCTTT. V is TRBV20-1 and J is TRBJ1-1, with D hard to call. Germline-derived CDR1 and CDR2 are DFQATT and SNEGSKA (reference sequence). The CDR3 is 12 amino acids. Trimming left V 1 base short and J 5 bases short, with 8 bases between.